The 31 T cell receptor beta chains below come from one sample, sequenced in a study of OX40 agonist ivuxolimab in advanced cancers. Some clones are missing from TCRdb's copy, which holds only in-frame ones; the method was immunoSEQ multiplex PCR. The sample yields 65,000 to 75,000 clones, around nine tenths seen once. This specimen consisted of CD4+ or CD8+ T cells sorted from blood, obtained in a trial of the OX40 agonist ivuxolimab. The origin of the receptors is an adult with an advanced solid tumor such as melanoma, head and neck, liver or kidney cancer.

For the CDR3, the DNA is TGTGCCAGCAGCTTCGGGACAGCCTCCTACGAGCAGTACTTC. Residues: CASSFGTASYEQYF. The gene calls are TRBV7-8 and TRBJ2-7; 7 bases fit TRBD1. The CDR3 runs to 14 residues. CDR1 is SGHVS and CDR2 is FQNEAQ in the germline V gene. V trimming: 3 bases; J trimming: 0 bases; junction bases outside the gene matches: 2.

The chain couples TRBV5-4 to TRBJ1-1; D gene ambiguous. V gave up 0 bases and J gave up 6 bases, with 6 bases separating them. Germline V CDR1 and CDR2: SGHNT, YYREEE (reference sequence). The CDR3 totals 12 residues. The CDR3 loop reads CASSLVGSEAFF. CDR3 nucleotide sequence: TGTGCCAGCAGCTTGGTGGGGTCTGAAGCTTTCTTT.

This chain links TRBV27 with TRBJ2-1; 12 bases map to TRBD2. Germline V gene data show CDR1 as MNHEY and CDR2 as SMNVEV (reference sequence). V lost 2 bases to trimming and J lost 9 bases; unmatched junction nucleotides: 5. This CDR3 contains 15 residues. The CDR3 coding sequence is TGTGCCAGCAGTTTACGGACTAGCGGGATGGGTGAGCAGTTCTTC. Translation gives CASSLRTSGMGEQFF.

The V and J genes are TRBV7-9 and TRBJ2-7; D unresolved. The ends were cut back, 9 bases at V and 7 bases at J, with 10 bases in the middle. This CDR3 has 10 amino acids. Germline CDR1 is SEHNR and CDR2 is FQNEAQ (reference sequence). This CDR3 reads CASIIPEQYF. The CDR3 DNA follows: TGTGCCAGTATTATTCCTGAGCAGTACTTC. The entire variable domain, with the rest obtained from reference TRBV7-9 and TRBJ2-7, is as follows: DTGVSQNPRHKITKRGQNVTFRCDPISEHNRLYWYRQTLGQGPEFLTYFQNEAQLEKSRLLSDRFSAERPKGSFSTLEIQRTEQGDSAMYLCASIIPEQYFGPGTRLTVT.

V is TRBV19 and J is TRBJ1-5, with D possibly being TRBD1 (6 bases). The CDR3 runs 16 residues. V lost 1 base and J 0 bases, leaving 10 bases between the germline ends. Germline CDR1 LNHDA, CDR2 SQIVND (reference sequence). The CDR3 spells CASSIGTDYSNQPQHF. The CDR3 nucleotides read TGTGCCAGTAGTATAGGGACAGATTATAGCAATCAGCCCCAGCATTTT.

The chain uses TRBV19 and TRBJ1-2; TRBD1 might be the D (5 bases). The germline V and J ends were trimmed by 6 bases and 8 bases, with 19 bases remaining between them. The germline CDR1 and CDR2 sequences are LNHDA and SQIVND (reference sequence). This CDR3 has 14 amino acids. In nucleotides, the CDR3 is TGTGCCAGTAGCACCGGGGCAGCGGCAGGGGGCTACACCTTC. Its protein product is CASSTGAAAGGYTF.

The CDR3: CAWSMTGRGGNQPQHF. The CDR3 bases are TGTGCCTGGAGTATGACAGGGAGAGGTGGCAATCAGCCCCAGCATTTT. The chain couples TRBV30 to TRBJ1-5; 7 bases map to TRBD1. Germline loops: CDR1 GTSNPN, CDR2 SVGIG (reference sequence). This CDR3 region has 16 residues. J lost 2 bases, V lost 2 bases, and 9 bases had no gene match.

This clone has more than one count but fewer than ten. The rearrangement links TRBV7-9 to TRBJ1-4; D remains unclear. The CDR3 runs 13 residues. With 5 bases removed from V and 1 base from J, the gap between germline ends came to 5 bases. CDR1 SEHNR and CDR2 FQNEAQ come from the germline V gene (reference sequence). CDR3 sequence (DNA): TGTGCCAGCAGCCGCGGAACTAATGAAAAACTGTTTTTT. Translated, it gives CASSRGTNEKLFF.

The gene calls are TRBV18 and TRBJ2-1; a possible D gene is TRBD2 (5 bases). V was trimmed by 2 bases and J by 0 bases, leaving 14 bases between them. Germline assignment: CDR1 KGHSH and CDR2 LQKENI. The length of the CDR3 is 17 residues. The CDR3 loop is CASSPTTPTSSYNEQFF. Written as DNA, the CDR3 is TGTGCCAGCTCACCAACGACTCCAACTAGCTCCTACAATGAGCAGTTCTTC.

The chain employs TRBV5-1 and TRBJ1-1, with 8 bases that match TRBD1. The CDR3 contains 14 residues. V lost 3 bases and J lost 4; bases outside the gene matches: 5. From germline, CDR1 is SGHRS and CDR2 YFSETQ. In DNA, the CDR3 is TGCGCCAGCAGCTCACAGGGGGGTGGCACTGAAGCTTTCTTT. It encodes CASSSQGGGTEAFF.

A few counts support this clone. The chain combines TRBV30 with TRBJ1-5; D remains unclear. V was trimmed by 1 base and J by 1 base, leaving 5 bases between them. The CDR3 runs to 13 residues. Germline V CDR1 and CDR2: GTSNPN, SVGIG (reference sequence). The chain's CDR3 is CAWSAGSNQPQHF. The CDR3 DNA is TGTGCCTGGAGTGCAGGAAGCAATCAGCCCCAGCATTTT.

The chain links TRBV19 to TRBJ2-1; 12 bases fit TRBD2. The CDR3 contains 15 residues. Germline V CDR1 and CDR2: LNHDA, SQIVND (reference sequence). After removal of 5 bases from V and 7 bases from J, the junction contained 6 bases not matched to a gene. The DNA for the CDR3 is TGTGCCAGTAGTGTACTAGCGGGAGGTGGGAATGAGCAGTTCTTC. Translation gives CASSVLAGGGNEQFF.

The V call is TRBV19, the J call TRBJ2-5; D unclear. Trimming shortened V by 3 bases and J by 2 bases, and 10 bases separated the two germline ends. The CDR3 is 14 amino acids. The germline V gene encodes CDR1 LNHDA and CDR2 SQIVND (reference sequence). CDR3 amino acids: CASSMNRVQETQYF. The DNA of the CDR3 is TGTGCCAGTAGTATGAATCGCGTGCAAGAGACCCAGTACTTC.

CDR3 sequence: CANWGQSFQTQYF. CDR3 DNA sequence: TGTGCCAATTGGGGACAGAGCTTTCAGACCCAGTACTTC. The V call is TRBV6-5, the J call TRBJ2-5; 7 positions agree with TRBD1. The CDR3 consists of 13 residues. Germline CDR1 MNHEY, CDR2 SVGAGI. V lost 10 bases, J lost 6 bases, and 11 bases stayed unmatched.

This clone was observed once. This chain uses TRBV14 with TRBJ2-1; D unresolved. Germline V gives CDR1 SGHDN, CDR2 FVKESK. Between the trimmed V and J ends, which lost 3 bases and 7 bases, there was a span of 7 bases. There are 12 residues in the CDR3. DNA of the CDR3: TGTGCCAGCAGCCAGATATGGAATGAGCAGTTCTTC. As protein: CASSQIWNEQFF.

This sequence joins TRBV7-2 and TRBJ2-5; D is ambiguous. Trimming cost V 2 bases and J 5 bases, with 12 bases left between them. The CDR3 is 14 residues long. Germline-derived CDR1 and CDR2 are SGHTA and FQGNSA. CDR3 protein: CASSLSFRSETQYF. The CDR3 nucleotides are TGTGCCAGCAGCTTAAGTTTTAGGAGCGAGACCCAGTACTTC.

The gene calls are TRBV19 and TRBJ1-1; no definite D call. From germline, CDR1 is LNHDA and CDR2 SQIVND (reference sequence). This CDR3 region has 12 residues. V lost 5 bases to trimming and J lost 1 base, with 5 bases between them. In DNA, the CDR3 is TGTGCCAGTAGTCGAACGAACACTGAAGCTTTCTTT. Its translation is CASSRTNTEAFF.

The rearrangement links TRBV10-3 to TRBJ2-6; the match to TRBD1 covers 10 bases. The germline V gene has CDR1 ENHRY and CDR2 SYGVKD. The CDR3 consists of 17 residues. J gave up 4 bases and V 6 bases, and 9 bases lay outside the gene matches. The CDR3 is CAISRTGGKGGANVLTF. DNA of the CDR3: TGTGCCATCAGCCGGACAGGGGGTAAAGGCGGGGCCAACGTCCTGACTTTC.

This clone was picked up one time. The chain has TRBV27 and TRBJ2-5, with a possible D match to TRBD2 (6 bases). Gene TRBJ2-7 matches the end of the DNA better, so the J call may be wrong. Germline lookup yields CDR1 MNHEY and CDR2 SMNVEV (reference sequence). This CDR3 is built from 14 residues. The CDR3 reads CASSGGGSTHEQYF. Here the CDR3 DNA reads TGTGCCAGCAGTGGAGGAGGGAGTACCCACGAGCAGTACTTC.

This sequence joins TRBV27 and TRBJ2-5; D is perhaps TRBD2 (6 bases). The V end was cut by 4 bases, the J end by 5 bases, with 14 bases between. This CDR3 contains 14 residues. The germline CDR1 and CDR2 sequences are MNHEY and SMNVEV (reference sequence). For the CDR3, the DNA is TGTGCCAGCAGTTCTAATGGGGACTGGGAGACCCAGTACTTC. As protein: CASSSNGDWETQYF.

This rearrangement joins TRBV7-9 to TRBJ1-4; unclear D gene. Germline CDR1 reads SEHNR; CDR2 reads FQNEAQ (reference sequence). This CDR3 is built from 14 residues. V lost 2 bases, J lost 1 base, and 5 bases lay in between. DNA for the CDR3: TGTGCCAGCAGCTTACGGGAAACTAATGAAAAACTGTTTTTT. As protein: CASSLRETNEKLFF.

The chain employs TRBV5-1 and TRBJ2-3; D is undetermined. Trimming took 7 bases from V and 5 from J, leaving 11 bases between them. Germline V gene data show CDR1 as SGHRS and CDR2 as YFSETQ. This CDR3 contains 12 residues. CDR3 DNA sequence: TGCGCCAGCTCCCTTGGAATAGATACGCAGTATTTT. Residues: CASSLGIDTQYF.

CDR3 sequence reads: CASSQARVTEAFF. CDR3 in DNA: TGCGCCAGCAGCCAAGCTAGGGTTACTGAAGCTTTCTTT. The V call is TRBV4-3, the J call TRBJ1-1; D unclear. The CDR3 covers 13 residues. Deletions cut 1 base from V and 5 bases from J, with 8 bases between. The germline V gene has CDR1 LGHNA and CDR2 YSLEER.

This rearrangement joins TRBV27 to TRBJ1-5; 7 nucleotides line up with TRBD1. This CDR3 has 16 residues. V shed 4 bases and J 6 bases; nucleotides not matched to a gene: 12. Germline V lookup: CDR1 MNHEY, CDR2 SMNVEV (reference sequence). CDR3 coding DNA: TGTGCCAGCAGTTCGGCCTCCGACAGGGAACGTCAGCCCCAGCATTTT. Encoded protein: CASSSASDRERQPQHF.

The gene calls are TRBV5-8 and TRBJ1-5, with 7 bases identical to TRBD1. The CDR3 length is 15 residues. The J segment lost 0 bases and the V segment lost 4 bases, leaving 4 bases of the junction unmatched. Germline-derived CDR1 and CDR2 are SGHTS and YDEGEE. The CDR3 region has the DNA TGTGCCAGCAGCGTGGGACAGATTAGCAATCAGCCCCAGCATTTT. It codes for CASSVGQISNQPQHF.

The V call is TRBV7-2, the J call TRBJ2-4; 7 nucleotides line up with TRBD2. Germline V CDR1 and CDR2: SGHTA, FQGNSA. The CDR3 runs 18 residues. J was trimmed by 5 bases and V by 5 bases; bases with no gene match: 18. CDR3 sequence: CASSRNQPGTGGENIQYF. Written as DNA, the CDR3 is TGTGCCAGCAGCCGAAATCAACCTGGTACGGGAGGAGAAAACATTCAGTACTTC. Supplemented by reference TRBV7-2 and TRBJ2-4, the full variable domain reads GAGVSQSPSNKVTEKGKDVELRCDPISGHTALYWYRQSLGQGLEFLIYFQGNSAPDKSGLPSDRFSAERTGGSVSTLTIQRTQQEDSAVYLCASSRNQPGTGGENIQYFGAGTRLSVL.

The rearrangement uses TRBV2 and TRBJ2-3; the D gene could be TRBD1 or TRBD2 (7 bases each). The CDR3 is 14 amino acids. Germline CDR1 and CDR2: SNHLY and FYNNEI. V dropped 10 bases and J dropped 5 bases, with 19 bases sitting between them. The CDR3 region has the DNA TGTGCCACCCCAGGGGGGGTTCGTCAAGATACGCAGTATTTT. Amino acids: CATPGGVRQDTQYF.

The chain recombines TRBV7-2 with TRBJ2-1; 9 bases agree with TRBD2. Unmatched junction bases numbered 6, after V lost 2 bases and J lost 4 bases. The CDR3 sequence is 16 residues long. Germline-derived CDR1 and CDR2 are SGHTA and FQGNSA. The CDR3 nucleotides are TGTGCCAGCAGCTTAAGGGTGACTAGCGGTTACAATGAGCAGTTCTTC. As protein: CASSLRVTSGYNEQFF.

The chain combines TRBV25-1 with TRBJ2-1; 9 bases fit TRBD2. The CDR3 runs 15 residues. Germline CDR1 MGHDK, CDR2 SYGVNS. Losses at the gene ends were 6 bases for V and 3 bases for J; bases not matched to a gene: 6. The CDR3 region is CASSAGAGGYNEQFF. The CDR3 DNA sequence: TGTGCCAGCAGCGCCGGAGCGGGAGGCTACAATGAGCAGTTCTTC.

The table lists this clone with a count of one. The V gene is TRBV6-1, the J gene TRBJ1-1; TRBD1 is a possible D gene (5 bases). V gave up 6 bases and J gave up 8 bases, with 10 bases separating them. The germline V gene has CDR1 MNHNS and CDR2 SASEGT. This CDR3 region has 11 residues. The CDR3 spells CASSGTVEAFF. DNA for the CDR3: TGTGCCAGCAGCGGGACGGTGGAAGCTTTCTTT.

This chain uses TRBV19 with TRBJ2-1, with TRBD2 matching 8 bases. V lost 1 base and J lost 6; bases outside the gene matches: 5. The V gene's germline CDR1 is LNHDA and CDR2 SQIVND (reference sequence). The CDR3 has 15 residues. The CDR3 loop reads CASSIVTSGVNEQFF. For the CDR3, the DNA is TGTGCCAGTAGTATAGTTACTAGCGGAGTCAATGAGCAGTTCTTC.